This T cell receptor beta chain stems from a study of blood T cells in healthy people across ages. Study-wide results and limits: For the donors, CMV status was unknown and possibly confounded expanded clonotype changes.

Alongside a J-beta primer mix, a sample-barcoded 5' primer served in a second PCR lasting about 6 to 12 cycles. Per-sample output comprised a minimum of 2.5 million paired-end reads containing CDR3. TCRdb processed the 5' RACE reads anew with MiXCR; each CDR3 protein has one entry. The table shows 750,000 to 1,000,000 distinct CDR3 sequences, with approximately 32% occurring only once. This clonotype has only a few counts. The antigen remains unidentified. V trimming: 5 bases; J trimming: 5 bases; junction bases outside the gene matches: 7. The CDR3 has 13 residues. The V gene's germline CDR1 is DFQATT and CDR2 SNEGSKA (reference sequence). These data were also filed under a second study, of T cells of mothers and their children.

The sequenced sample was blood. The TCR sequence derives from a woman aged 35 to 49 in good health. This sequence joins TRBV20-1 and TRBJ1-2; 8 bases agree with TRBD1. The CDR3 coding sequence is TGCAGTGCTGGTCAGGGGGCTGAGTATGGCTACACCTTC. As protein: CSAGQGAEYGYTF.